Listed below are T cell receptor beta chains from one sample, sequenced in a study of CD8+CD57+ T cells in acquired aplastic anemia. TCRdb itself ran the reads through MiXCR, one entry per CDR3 protein. The sample includes fewer than 300,000 distinct CDR3 sequences, roughly 82% of them seen just once. The specimen was sorted CD4+, CD8+, or CD8+CD57+ T cells (not recorded which) from PBMCs. These receptors were obtained from a human donor with aplastic anemia. CDR3s leave out the opening cysteine and the closing phenylalanine or tryptophan. Fields, in order: V gene, CDR3 protein.

V gene: TRBV20-1
CDR3 protein: SARPAGGGTGELF

V gene: TRBV11-1
CDR3 protein: AILLGLATQY

V gene: TRBV5-1
CDR3 protein: ASSLEGAAYNEQF

V gene: TRBV7-9
CDR3 protein: ASSLTSGSGGTQQF

V gene: TRBV7-9
CDR3 protein: ASSVAGRYGANVY

V gene: TRBV7-6
CDR3 protein: ASSWCRGNIYGYT

V gene: TRBV15
CDR3 protein: ATSRATVTEVYGYT

V gene: TRBV2
CDR3 protein: ASSSYCRLSPQH

V gene: TRBV2
CDR3 protein: AISRGSDNSTHY

V gene: TRBV5-4
CDR3 protein: ASSFTSKGEKLF

V gene: TRBV10-3
CDR3 protein: AISERQEETQY

V gene: TRBV6-1
CDR3 protein: ASSELGQGSQPQH

V gene: TRBV10-3
CDR3 protein: AISGETGSQYGYT

V gene: TRBV11-3
CDR3 protein: ASTLDMAPSGANVLT

V gene: TRBV7-8
CDR3 protein: ASSLAGGPALQY

V gene: TRBV7-8
CDR3 protein: ASGEAGADNTY

V gene: TRBV7-2
CDR3 protein: ASRPTRGHESDVQF

V gene: TRBV20-1
CDR3 protein: SARDEGSPLH

V gene: TRBV2
CDR3 protein: ASSESGGNEPQY

V gene: TRBV9
CDR3 protein: ASSVAISRGTASGAGNIQY

V gene: TRBV15
CDR3 protein: ATSSPDSGTYGYT

V gene: TRBV7-8
CDR3 protein: ASSLAGGPDTQYLT

V gene: TRBV24-1
CDR3 protein: ATSLSFSTDTQY

V gene: TRBV7-2
CDR3 protein: ASSHTEVPVNEQY

V gene: TRBV9
CDR3 protein: ASSGPRGAHGPY

V gene: TRBV15
CDR3 protein: VSSRAGSPDTQY

V gene: TRBV20-1
CDR3 protein: SASATGGVSPLH

V gene: TRBV4-1
CDR3 protein: ASSPGHRPNEQY

V gene: TRBV25-1
CDR3 protein: ASSAWGGLNTEAF

V gene: TRBV11-3
CDR3 protein: ASSLRTTVTTDTQY

V gene: TRBV5-6
CDR3 protein: ASSLERAGLVYAYP

V gene: TRBV2
CDR3 protein: ASGDGGANEQY

V gene: TRBV20-1
CDR3 protein: SARRGVGTEAF

V gene: TRBV19
CDR3 protein: ASKEVSYNEQF

V gene: TRBV7-9
CDR3 protein: ASSRTDDGYT

V gene: TRBV19
CDR3 protein: ASSSLNTGELF

V gene: TRBV7-2
CDR3 protein: ASTPGADTQY

V gene: TRBV19
CDR3 protein: ASSPQRAEAF

V gene: TRBV7-8
CDR3 protein: ASSLAGGPDTGCGETQY

V gene: TRBV6-1
CDR3 protein: ASRVSGEQGEAY

V gene: TRBV7-8
CDR3 protein: ASSLAGDTHYRPQH

V gene: TRBV20-1
CDR3 protein: SATGTSGPTDYNEQF

V gene: TRBV7-8
CDR3 protein: ASSVASGPQY

V gene: TRBV15
CDR3 protein: ATSREAGGSSYEQY

V gene: TRBV7-9
CDR3 protein: ASSFQGIDANYEQF

V gene: TRBV12-3/TRBV12-4
CDR3 protein: ASRFLAGDTQY

V gene: TRBV7-8
CDR3 protein: ASSGADRHGGNTEAF

V gene: TRBV7-9
CDR3 protein: ASSTQAGGAGDEQF

V gene: TRBV12-3/TRBV12-4
CDR3 protein: ASSLWGQGGTGELF

V gene: TRBV19
CDR3 protein: ASSSDRPPYNEQF

V gene: TRBV2
CDR3 protein: ASSDRYQETQY

V gene: TRBV7-6
CDR3 protein: ASRTPGQGDLAEQF

V gene: TRBV29-1
CDR3 protein: SVLGGLAAQETQY

V gene: TRBV14
CDR3 protein: ASSQDQTTSSTY

V gene: TRBV7-8
CDR3 protein: ASSYGLAGEGDTQY